This is a list of T cell receptor beta chains from one sample in a study of blood T cell repertoires in COVID-19. The protocol was immunoSEQ multiplex PCR, while the TCRdb copy is restricted to in-frame clones and leaves out a portion. This repertoire shows roughly 140,000 clones, around 88% found once; its top ten account for 25% to 30%. The sample comprised peripheral blood. These receptors were taken from a human donor in a cohort sampled during active COVID-19. The CDR3 runs from the conserved cysteine through the conserved F or W. The D gene is left open where the match is weak. Part of the rows lack a size; the others show once, few, many or a class for expanded clones.

d_gene	abundance	j_gene	v_gene	CDR3nt	CDR3aa
TRBD1	-	TRBJ1-1	TRBV6-2/TRBV6-3	TGTGCCAGCAGTGGACCGGACAGGATAGTACTGGTGAACACTGAAGCTTTCTTT	CASSGPDRIVLVNTEAFF
TRBD1	-	TRBJ2-5	TRBV6-5	TGTGCCAGCAGTTACTCGACAGGGGGCTTGGGAGAGACCCAGTACTTC	CASSYSTGGLGETQYF
-	-	TRBJ1-2	TRBV14	TGTGCCAGCAGCCAAGTGCCGGGGTATGGCTACACCTTC	CASSQVPGYGYTF
-	-	TRBJ2-7	TRBV12-3/TRBV12-4	TGTGCCAGCAGTCTTCTTCGGGAGCAGTACTTC	CASSLLREQYF
-	-	TRBJ2-7	TRBV28	TGTGCCAGCAGATGGACTGGGACCTACGAGCAGTACTTC	CASRWTGTYEQYF
-	-	TRBJ2-7	TRBV11-3	TGTGCCAGCAGCGCCCGACCAGGGGACTACGAGCAGTACTTC	CASSARPGDYEQYF
-	-	TRBJ1-5	TRBV18	TGTGCCAGCTCACCACGAGGTAGCAATCAGCCCCAGCATTTT	CASSPRGSNQPQHF
-	-	TRBJ2-5	TRBV12-1	TGTGCCAGCAGCTTTGTAGCGGGATACGAGACCCAGTACTTC	CASSFVAGYETQYF
-	once	TRBJ2-3	TRBV5-8	TGTGCCAGCAGCTTCCTGGGGGCGGGAGATACGCAGTATTTT	CASSFLGAGDTQYF
TRBD1	once	TRBJ2-2	TRBV6-5	TGTGCCAGCAGATTGACAGGGGTTGGCGGGGAGCTGTTTTTT	CASRLTGVGGELFF
-	-	TRBJ2-1	TRBV7-6	TGTGCCAGCAGCTTATCGGGGGGCTCCTCGCATTACAATGAGCAGTTCTTC	CASSLSGGSSHYNEQFF
TRBD1	-	TRBJ1-1	TRBV18	TGTGCCAGCTCACCACAATCTCCGGGACAGGGGAGCACTGAAGCTTTCTTT	CASSPQSPGQGSTEAFF
-	-	TRBJ2-7	TRBV6-6	TGTGCCAGCAGTTACGGGCAGTACTACGAGCAGTACTTC	CASSYGQYYEQYF
TRBD1	-	TRBJ2-1	TRBV5-4	TGTGCCAGCAGTTTTACCGGGACAGGGGGCCCCAATGAGCAGTTCTTC	CASSFTGTGGPNEQFF
-	-	TRBJ2-7	TRBV5-1	TGCGCCAGCAGCTTGGGGGGCAGCGTCTACGAGCAGTACTTC	CASSLGGSVYEQYF
-	once	TRBJ1-6	TRBV2	TGTGCCAGCAGTGAACTACAGGTTAATTCACCCCTCCACTTT	CASSELQVNSPLHF
TRBD2	-	TRBJ2-7	TRBV7-2	TGTGCCAGCAGCGTCCGACTAGCGGGCTACGAGCAGTACTTC	CASSVRLAGYEQYF
-	once	TRBJ1-2	TRBV7-9	TGTGCCAGCAGCTTAGGGGAGGGTGGCTACACCTTC	CASSLGEGGYTF
TRBD2	-	TRBJ2-5	TRBV18	TGTGCCAGCTCACCTAAGCGGGGGGAACAAGAGACCCAGTACTTC	CASSPKRGEQETQYF
-	-	TRBJ1-1	TRBV5-1	TGCGCCAGCAGCTCAGGACAGTCGAACACTGAAGCTTTCTTT	CASSSGQSNTEAFF
TRBD2	-	TRBJ2-3	TRBV6-6	TGTGCCAGCACTTTGAGACTAGCGGGGGTGTCAGATACGCAGTATTTT	CASTLRLAGVSDTQYF
-	-	TRBJ1-1	TRBV5-1	TGCGCCAGCAGCAAAGATGACAGGAGGCTGAGAATGAACACTGAAGCTTTCTTT	CASSKDDRRLRMNTEAFF
-	once	TRBJ2-7	TRBV4-1	TGCGCCAGCAGCCTATCGGTGGGGGGCTCCTACGAGCAGTACTTC	CASSLSVGGSYEQYF
-	-	TRBJ2-3	TRBV12-3/TRBV12-4	TGTGCCAGCGGGGGACCTAGCGCAGATACGCAGTATTTT	CASGGPSADTQYF
-	-	TRBJ2-6	TRBV6-5	TGTGCCAGCAGTTTCGACAGGTCACCGGGGGCCAACGTCCTGACTTTC	CASSFDRSPGANVLTF
-	-	TRBJ1-4	TRBV10-3	TGTGCCATCAGTGAGTCTCGGGGGATCGGTGAAAAACTGTTTTTT	CAISESRGIGEKLFF
TRBD1	once	TRBJ1-4	TRBV6-5	TGTGCCAGCAGTATCCAGGGGGGTGGGAATGAAAAACTGTTTTTT	CASSIQGGGNEKLFF
-	-	TRBJ1-5	TRBV3-1/TRBV3-2	TGTGCCAGCAGCCAGGACAGCTATAGCAATCAGCCCCAGCATTTT	CASSQDSYSNQPQHF
-	-	TRBJ1-2	TRBV10-2	TGCGCCAGCAGTGAGTACCAGGGCGCACTCGACGGCTACACCTTC	CASSEYQGALDGYTF
-	-	TRBJ1-6	TRBV11-2	TGTGCCAGCAGCCAGGTTAATTCACCCCTCCACTTT	CASSQVNSPLHF
TRBD1	-	TRBJ2-6	TRBV9	TGTGCCAGCAGCGGATGGACAGGCGACTCTGGGGCCAACGTCCTGACTTTC	CASSGWTGDSGANVLTF
-	-	TRBJ2-3	TRBV11-1	TGTGCCAGCAGCGGCGGTGTCGGCTATTCCACAGATACGCAGTATTTT	CASSGGVGYSTDTQYF
-	-	TRBJ2-1	TRBV10-3	TGTGCCATCAGTGAGGTGACAAACTCCTACAATGAGCAGTTCTTC	CAISEVTNSYNEQFF
TRBD1	-	TRBJ1-2	TRBV19	TGTGCCAGTAGTATCCCGGGACAGGGAAAAGGCTATGGCTACACCTTC	CASSIPGQGKGYGYTF
-	-	TRBJ1-1	TRBV3-1/TRBV3-2	TGTGCCAGCAGCCAAGTTCGGGGGAATGAAGCTTTCTTT	CASSQVRGNEAFF
TRBD1	-	TRBJ2-4	TRBV30	TGTGCCTGGGCCACGACAGGGGCCAGGGGCATTCAGTACTTC	CAWATTGARGIQYF
TRBD1	-	TRBJ2-7	TRBV7-2	TGTGCCAGCAGCCTCGACAGGGAAACCTACGAGCAGTACTTC	CASSLDRETYEQYF
TRBD1	-	TRBJ1-2	TRBV6-7	TGTGCCAGCAGCTTACAGGGGTCAGCTAACTATGGCTACACCTTC	CASSLQGSANYGYTF
-	-	TRBJ1-2	TRBV19	TGTGCCAGTAGTATTGGGGGGAGCTATGGCTACACCTTC	CASSIGGSYGYTF
TRBD2	-	TRBJ2-5	TRBV6-2/TRBV6-3	TGTGCCAGCAGTTACCCTGGACTAGCGGGGGGGCGGGAGACCCAGTACTTC	CASSYPGLAGGRETQYF
-	-	TRBJ2-5	TRBV11-2	TGTGCCAGCAGCTTAGATCCGTCCGGGCAAGAGACCCAGTACTTC	CASSLDPSGQETQYF
TRBD1	-	TRBJ2-6	TRBV2	TGTGCCAGCAGTCTAGACAGGGCTGGGGCCAACGTCCTGACTTTC	CASSLDRAGANVLTF
-	-	TRBJ2-7	TRBV5-1	TGCGCCAGCAGCTTGGCCTCATATCCAGGCAACTACGAGCAGTACTTC	CASSLASYPGNYEQYF
-	-	TRBJ2-3	TRBV3-1/TRBV3-2	TGTGCCAGCAGCCAAGATATATCCACAGATACGCAGTATTTT	CASSQDISTDTQYF
-	-	TRBJ1-5	TRBV6-5	TGTGCCAGCATCGAGGCAGCCGGCAATCAGCCCCAGCATTTT	CASIEAAGNQPQHF
-	-	TRBJ2-5	TRBV19	TGTGCCAGTAGTATACTTGGCAGCCAAGAGACCCAGTACTTC	CASSILGSQETQYF
TRBD1	few	TRBJ2-7	TRBV7-9	TGTGCCAGCAGCTCGACAGGGGTAAGCTCCTACGAGCAGTACTTC	CASSSTGVSSYEQYF
TRBD1	few	TRBJ1-1	TRBV6-1	TGTGCCAGCAGTGATCGGGACAGGGGTAACACTGAAGCTTTCTTT	CASSDRDRGNTEAFF
-	few	TRBJ2-7	TRBV6-5	TGTGCCAGTCTACAGGGCTTCGGCGCCTACGAGCAGTACTTC	CASLQGFGAYEQYF
-	few	TRBJ1-2	TRBV29-1	TGCAGCGTTGAATCCGGGGTTAGGGCCTTC	CSVESGVRAF